Shown below are 7 T cell receptor beta chains from a single sample sequenced in a study of cytomegalovirus exposure and HLA in healthy donors. PCR amplification relied on 60 Vbeta primers (plus 13 Jbeta primers). The table came from immunoSEQ multiplex PCR; TCRdb's copy has only in-frame clones and leaves some out. Of hundreds of thousands of clones detected, over 80% appear once; the ten largest clones hold roughly 0.71%. Material for sequencing was PBMCs. These receptors all come from a boy aged 2 to 10 in good health and CMV-seronegative.

The rearrangement uses TRBV9 and TRBJ2-1, with D unresolved. This CDR3 comprises 14 residues. With 2 bases removed from V and 2 bases from J, the gap between germline ends came to 8 bases. Germline V lookup: CDR1 SGDLS, CDR2 YYNGEE. CDR3 residues: CASSVVAAYNEQFF. The DNA for the CDR3 is TGTGCCAGCAGCGTGGTAGCAGCCTACAATGAGCAGTTCTTC.

The rearrangement joins TRBV7-6 to TRBJ2-7, with D perhaps TRBD2 (7 bases). The CDR3 loop spans 15 amino acids. Trimming took 0 bases from V and 7 from J, leaving 16 bases between them. CDR1 is SGHVS and CDR2 is FNYEAQ in the germline V gene. The CDR3: CASSLAGGLLGEQYF. The CDR3 bases are TGTGCCAGCAGCTTAGCGGGGGGGCTTCTGGGGGAGCAGTACTTC.

The chain uses TRBV6-1 and TRBJ1-6; no firm D call. V was pared by 3 bases and J by 7 bases, with 10 bases between. In germline, CDR1 is MNHNS, CDR2 SASEGT. CDR3 length: 14 residues. The chain's CDR3 is CASSEKRLNSPLHF. In DNA form, the CDR3 reads TGTGCCAGCAGTGAGAAGCGCTTGAATTCACCCCTCCACTTT.

This clone was counted once. The chain is built from TRBV19 and TRBJ1-1; TRBD1 aligns across 9 bases. The V and J ends lost 4 bases and 6 bases, in that order; junction bases with no gene match: 3. Germline values: CDR1 LNHDA, CDR2 SQIVND (reference sequence). The CDR3 extends over 13 amino acids. For the CDR3, the DNA is TGTGCCAGTAGTACGGGACAGGGTGCTGAAGCTTTCTTT. It translates to CASSTGQGAEAFF.

This rearrangement joins TRBV5-1 to TRBJ2-5, with TRBD2 matching 7 bases. From germline, CDR1 is SGHRS and CDR2 YFSETQ. J was trimmed by 3 bases and V by 0 bases; bases with no gene match: 2. The CDR3 sequence is 14 residues long. CDR3 loop: CASSLVGGEETQYF. CDR3 sequence (DNA): TGCGCCAGCAGCTTGGTGGGAGGGGAAGAGACCCAGTACTTC.

This clone was detected only a few times. The chain carries TRBV6-6 and TRBJ2-2, with 7 bases fitting TRBD1. In germline, CDR1 is MNHNY, CDR2 SVGAGI (reference sequence). This CDR3 comprises 14 residues. V lost 4 bases and J lost 9; bases outside the gene matches: 8. Here the CDR3 DNA reads TGTGCCAGCAGTTTTTTAGAGGGGGCCCGGGAGCTGTTTTTT. Its translation: CASSFLEGARELFF.

The rearrangement joins TRBV5-6 to TRBJ2-5; 11 positions match TRBD2. This CDR3 region has 15 residues. V shed 6 bases and J 0 bases; nucleotides not matched to a gene: 4. The V gene's germline CDR1 is SGHDT and CDR2 YYEEEE. The CDR3: CASNLAGGNQETQYF. The CDR3 nucleotides are TGTGCCAGCAATCTAGCGGGAGGAAACCAAGAGACCCAGTACTTC. The full variable domain, its missing parts supplied by reference TRBV5-6 and TRBJ2-5, is DAGVTQSPTHLIKTRGQQVTLRCSPKSGHDTVSWYQQALGQGPQFIFQYYEEEERQRGNFPDRFSGHQFPNYSSELNVNALLLGDSALYLCASNLAGGNQETQYFGPGTRLLVL.